Listed below are T cell receptor beta chains from one sample, sequenced in a study of cytomegalovirus exposure and HLA in healthy donors. Produced via immunoSEQ multiplex PCR; TCRdb's table is partial and in-frame only. The sample lists some 120,000 clones; around four fifths were seen once. The sample taken for sequencing was PBMCs. The receptors were gathered from a man aged 40-55 years in good health and CMV-seronegative. The CDR3 runs from the conserved cysteine through the conserved F or W. A clone size is listed for some rows: how often the clone was seen (once, few, many), or a class if it is expanded.

CDR3: CASPASGQGGTDTQYF
size: once
J: TRBJ2-3
V: TRBV28

CDR3: CASSSTYSNQPQHF
size: -
J: TRBJ1-5
V: TRBV6-6

CDR3: CASSSALGSYGYTF
size: -
J: TRBJ1-2
V: TRBV19

CDR3: CASSIEGGYGYTF
size: few
J: TRBJ1-2
V: TRBV19

CDR3: CATSRVLQGTDTQYF
size: -
J: TRBJ2-3
V: TRBV15

CDR3: CASSVPGATPNTGELFF
size: -
J: TRBJ2-2
V: TRBV5-4

CDR3: CASSFQAQETQYF
size: few
J: TRBJ2-5
V: TRBV11-2

CDR3: CASSLGAGGPSADTQYF
size: -
J: TRBJ2-3
V: TRBV7-9

CDR3: CSVGSGEAGETQYF
size: -
J: TRBJ2-5
V: TRBV29-1

CDR3: CASSFLTAGGPTETQYF
size: once
J: TRBJ2-5
V: TRBV27

CDR3: CATSMEGRGEKLFF
size: -
J: TRBJ1-4
V: TRBV15

CDR3: CASGEGGANGLTF
size: -
J: TRBJ2-6
V: TRBV12-5

CDR3: CASSLGLIGTGWHGYTF
size: -
J: TRBJ1-2
V: TRBV18

CDR3: CATSRAGQVGETQYF
size: few
J: TRBJ2-5
V: TRBV15

CDR3: CASSLVGVPGQYF
size: -
J: TRBJ2-4
V: TRBV7-2

CDR3: CASSPGTGGLNEQFF
size: -
J: TRBJ2-1
V: TRBV27

CDR3: CASSHSVREQYF
size: -
J: TRBJ2-7
V: TRBV6-6

CDR3: CASSLAGQGAGKLFF
size: once
J: TRBJ1-4
V: TRBV5-5

CDR3: CASSLSNQIRVTDPNYGYTF
size: once
J: TRBJ1-2
V: TRBV5-5

CDR3: CASSSPDRLRKQFF
size: -
J: TRBJ2-1
V: TRBV28

CDR3: CASSLEPGFNEKLFF
size: -
J: TRBJ1-4
V: TRBV7-6

CDR3: CASSERNRLTDTQYF
size: -
J: TRBJ2-3
V: TRBV2

CDR3: CASSHPADGELFF
size: -
J: TRBJ2-2
V: TRBV6-5

CDR3: CASSGQANTEAFF
size: -
J: TRBJ1-1
V: TRBV25-1

CDR3: CASSLTTGGETQYF
size: -
J: TRBJ2-5
V: TRBV7-2

CDR3: CASSLKHLGTSGHNEQFF
size: -
J: TRBJ2-1
V: TRBV7-8

CDR3: CASSGGRRYEQYF
size: -
J: TRBJ2-7
V: TRBV7-8

CDR3: CASSFRTGVDTEAFF
size: -
J: TRBJ1-1
V: TRBV5-1

CDR3: CASSEFPGGYSYNEQFF
size: -
J: TRBJ2-1
V: TRBV2

CDR3: CASSERVLAGGYNEQFF
size: once
J: TRBJ2-1
V: TRBV2